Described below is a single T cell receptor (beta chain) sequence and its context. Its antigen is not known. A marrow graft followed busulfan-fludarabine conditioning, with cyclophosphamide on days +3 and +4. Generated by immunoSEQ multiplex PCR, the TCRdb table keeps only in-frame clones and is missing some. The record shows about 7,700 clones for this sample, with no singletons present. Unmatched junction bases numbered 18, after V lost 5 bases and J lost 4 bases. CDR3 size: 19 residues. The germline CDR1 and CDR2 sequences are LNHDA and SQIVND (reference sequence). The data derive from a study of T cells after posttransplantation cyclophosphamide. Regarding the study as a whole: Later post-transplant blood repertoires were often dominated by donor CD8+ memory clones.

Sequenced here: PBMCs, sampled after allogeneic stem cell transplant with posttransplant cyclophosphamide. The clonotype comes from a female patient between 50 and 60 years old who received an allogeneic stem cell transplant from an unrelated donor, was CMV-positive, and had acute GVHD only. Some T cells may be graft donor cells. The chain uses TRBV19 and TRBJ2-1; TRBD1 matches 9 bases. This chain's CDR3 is CASSPRAAGTGKRYNEQFF. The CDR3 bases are TGTGCCAGTAGTCCTAGGGCGGCCGGGACAGGGAAAAGGTACAATGAGCAGTTCTTC.